Detailed here is one T cell receptor beta chain. The target antigen is unknown. Indicated treatment: oral pan-JAK inhibitor, 5-10 mg twice daily. Peripheral blood, together with lesional scalp punch biopsies, was collected from alopecia areata patients. Following extraction, RNA underwent reverse transcription to cDNA, which served as the sequencing template. Clones were sequenced by immunoSEQ multiplex PCR, and TCRdb holds only the in-frame ones, with some missing. The sample includes some 96,000 clones, under 70% of them seen just once. The data were taken from a study of CD8+ T cells in alopecia areata. Study-wide background: Tofacitinib administration persisted for 6 to 18 months, succeeded by 6 months off drug.

General observations from the study: Among patients, TCR sharing was less clear than in mice, a difference possibly due in part to HLA diversity in the patient population.

The TCR originated in a human donor with alopecia areata. The sequencing used CD8+ T cells sorted from blood, collected at week 4, from a patient treated with tofacitinib.

CDR3 in amino acids: CAWSPDSNTEAFF. In DNA form, the CDR3 reads TGTGCCTGGAGTCCGGACTCGAACACTGAAGCTTTCTTT. The chain couples TRBV30 to TRBJ1-1; D is undetermined. Germline V lookup: CDR1 GTSNPN, CDR2 SVGIG (reference sequence). With 2 bases removed from V and 1 base from J, the gap between germline ends came to 8 bases. The CDR3 covers 13 residues. Supplemented by reference TRBV30 and TRBJ1-1, the full variable domain reads SQTIHQWPATLVQPVGSPLSLECTVEGTSNPNLYWYRQAAGRGLQLLFYSVGIGQISSEVPQNLSASRPQDRQFILSSKKLLLSDSGFYLCAWSPDSNTEAFFGQGTRLTVV.